This TCR beta chain was obtained from a study of T cell responses to AZD1222 COVID-19 vaccine. Study background: Both about-4-week and about-12-week second-dose recipients were combined. Study results and limitations: Repertoires in all cases were sampled only once the peak T cell response had passed. Most donors were white British, females outnumbered males, and clonal diversity was possibly underestimated.

With 1 base clipped from V and 3 bases from J, the junction kept 0 bases outside the gene matches. The germline V gene has CDR1 LNHDA and CDR2 SQIVND (reference sequence). The CDR3 length is 14 residues. Sequencing used immunoSEQ multiplex PCR; TCRdb keeps in-frame clones, though not all of them. The repertoire consists of around 70,000 clones, with roughly 90% occurring once and the leading ten covering roughly 2.7%. Remarks on this clone: What it binds is not known.

This clonotype was sampled from an adult in good health. The sequenced sample was peripheral blood, obtained on day 0 of AZD1222 vaccination. This chain uses TRBV19 with TRBJ2-7, with 10 nucleotides matching TRBD2. CDR3 bases: TGTGCCAGTAGTATAGCTAGCGGGAGCTACGAGCAGTACTTC. Translation gives CASSIASGSYEQYF.